Given below is one T cell receptor (beta chain) in context. Sequence at one end of the junction differs from germline and may be a read error. The data originate from a study of T cells in Graves' hyperthyroidism and ophthalmopathy. Researchers took RNA transcripts and amplified the TCR beta CDR3 regions from them. The HTBI set primed first-round TCR CDR3 RT-PCR. TCRdb recomputed calls from the multiplex PCR reads with MiXCR, one row per CDR3 protein. Altogether hundreds of thousands of distinct CDR3 sequences are present, under 20% being singletons, with the ten largest covering 3.5% to 4%. CDR3 length: 14 amino acids. Germline loops: CDR1 MNHNS, CDR2 SASEGT.

The chain has TRBV6-1 and TRBJ1-1; maybe TRBD1 (6 bases). This TCR came from a woman aged 25 to 39 with Graves' hyperthyroidism. Sequenced: blood. The CDR3 coding sequence is TGTGCCAGCAGTGATAGGCTGGGGGGCACTGGAGCTTTCTTT. The encoded protein is CASSDRLGGTGAFF.